Reported below is one TCR beta chain. The sample holds a few counts of this clonotype. The specificity of this receptor is unknown. There are no base qualities to consult, and no much larger clone falls within one base. The time point label on this specimen signifies: persistent/refractory GD, antithyroid drugs over 5 years with positive TRAb. For both TCR sequencing and RNA sequencing, RNA was extracted from PBMCs in TRIzol. The diagnosis of Graves' disease was made according to American Thyroid Association guidelines. The patients came from an endocrinology department in Xi'an, China. Each patient gave approximately 10 milliliters of peripheral blood, collected in an EDTA anticoagulant tube. Ficoll Paque Plus density gradient separation was used to isolate PBMCs, and no further T cell sorting was performed. RNA quality was checked with an Agilent 2100 Bioanalyzer and agarose gel, and concentration with a NanoDrop 2000.

This sample was taken from a study of regulatory T cells in long-lasting Graves disease listed by TCRdb under 2021. Broadly, across the study: Persistent Graves' disease was defined as persistently positive TSH receptor autoantibodies together with antithyroid drug treatment for over 5 years. Persistent Graves' disease patients in the clinical cohort had taken antithyroid drugs for roughly ten years on average. Peripheral blood TCR sequencing and RNA sequencing compared persistent Graves' disease patients with newly diagnosed Graves' disease patients. A total of some 35 samples underwent TCR sequencing, from some 13 patients with persistent Graves' disease and 20 or so patients with newly diagnosed Graves' disease. The study was registered as a clinical trial and conducted in China. Beyond this particular receptor, the publication reports: A larger number of public clonotypes was shared among persistent patients (about 2,700) than among newly diagnosed patients (around 880). Sequencing and analysis were restricted to the TCR beta chain. As a limitation, the authors acknowledged that the small sample size may reduce accuracy. Lower TCR Shannon entropy and fewer highly expanded clones were observed in persistent Graves' disease patients than in newly diagnosed patients, which suggested clonal expansion. TRBV28, TRBJ1-2 and TRBJ2-5 were preferentially used in persistent disease, while TRBV20-1 and TRBJ2-1 were favored in newly diagnosed disease. Peripheral blood alone was examined, since thyroid tissue, which constituted the primary lesion, could not be accessed.

V lost 4 bases and J lost 3 bases; the stretch between them is 9 bases long. Its CDR3 holds 13 amino acids, cysteine through phenylalanine. Kept here is only the CDR3 DNA, which spans 39 bases and is read in frame from base 1. Looking up the germline V gene yields CDR1 SGHDN and CDR2 FVKESK. Library preparation used multiplex PCR. TCRdb lists the instrument as Illumina HiSeq 4000. CDR3 regions were amplified by Arm-PCR with iRepertoire HTBI primers to construct TCR beta libraries. PCR products were gel purified before sequencing. The original methods were these. A total of fewer than 65 TRBV and 14 TRBJ segments were identified across samples and were used for gene usage analysis of CDR3 amino acid clonotypes. Filtered high-quality paired reads were merged into contigs using COPE and FqMerger. BLAST was used to align contigs to the IMGT TRBV, TRBD and TRBJ reference genes, and CDR3 was defined following IMGT. Any clonotype with a frequency above 0.1% was classified as a highly expanded clone. Repertoire diversity was measured by Shannon entropy, and V-J evenness by the Gini coefficient. A clonotype found in more than one individual was treated as public. TCRdb itself trimmed the public reads at Q25 with fastp, ran MiXCR and retained productive beta chains. One record per CDR3 amino acid sequence lists the most common genes and DNA. The V and J calls, along with clone size, are taken from TCRdb and not from the paper's own processing. The sample data list 650,000 to 850,000 distinct CDR3 sequences, and 25% to 35% of these were observed just once. The top ten clones comprise 40% to 50% of the sample.

The receptor comes from a female donor with Graves disease. Sequencing was performed on peripheral blood mononuclear cells (PBMCs), taken when the disease was refractory, from a patient treated with antithyroid drugs. The V and J genes are TRBV14 and TRBJ1-2; the D gene identity is not certain. The sequence in DNA is TGTGCCAGCAGCCCTGCACCGTACTATGGCTACACCTTC. Translated, it gives CASSPAPYYGYTF.